The following is a T cell receptor beta chain sequence with its context. The ends lost 9 bases at V and 5 bases at J; junction bases unmatched: 4. The CDR3 sequence is 11 residues long. Germline CDR1 and CDR2: MNHEY and SMNVEV (reference sequence). The study recruited people aged roughly 18 to 89 years across approximately 23 US areas. This sample stems from a study of blood T cell repertoires in COVID-19. Profiling relied on immunoSEQ multiplex PCR, and the TCRdb table lists in-frame clones only, not all of them. Here the sample spans about 140,000 clones, 75% to 80% being singletons. What was sequenced was PBMCs or T cells enriched from blood (not recorded which). This TCR came from a woman between 45 and 65 years old who had recovered from COVID-19. V and J are TRBV27 and TRBJ2-7; TRBD1 agrees at 7 bases. CDR3 coding DNA: TGTGCCAGTCTACAGGGGAACGAGCAGTACTTC. It codes for CASLQGNEQYF.